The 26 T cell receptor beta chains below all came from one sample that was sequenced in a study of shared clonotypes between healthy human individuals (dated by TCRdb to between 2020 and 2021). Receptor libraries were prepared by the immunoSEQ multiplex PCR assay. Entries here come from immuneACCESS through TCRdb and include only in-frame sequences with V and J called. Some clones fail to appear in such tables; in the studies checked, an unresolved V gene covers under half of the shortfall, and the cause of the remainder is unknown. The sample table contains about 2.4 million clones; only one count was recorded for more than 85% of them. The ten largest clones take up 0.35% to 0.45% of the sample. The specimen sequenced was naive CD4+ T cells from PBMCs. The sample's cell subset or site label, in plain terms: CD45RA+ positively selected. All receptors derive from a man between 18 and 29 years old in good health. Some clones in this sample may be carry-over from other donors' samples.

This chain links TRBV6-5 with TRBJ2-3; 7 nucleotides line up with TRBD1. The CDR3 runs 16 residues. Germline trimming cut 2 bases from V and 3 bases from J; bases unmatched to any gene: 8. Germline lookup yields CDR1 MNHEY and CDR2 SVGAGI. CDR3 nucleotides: TGTGCCAGCAGTTACATCCACCCGGACAGGACAGATACGCAGTATTTT. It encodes CASSYIHPDRTDTQYF.

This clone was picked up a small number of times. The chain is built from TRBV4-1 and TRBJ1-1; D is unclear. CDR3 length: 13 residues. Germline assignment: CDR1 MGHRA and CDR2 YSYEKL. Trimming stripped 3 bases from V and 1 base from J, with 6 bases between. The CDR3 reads CASSHQANTEAFF. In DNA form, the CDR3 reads TGCGCCAGCAGCCATCAAGCGAACACTGAAGCTTTCTTT.

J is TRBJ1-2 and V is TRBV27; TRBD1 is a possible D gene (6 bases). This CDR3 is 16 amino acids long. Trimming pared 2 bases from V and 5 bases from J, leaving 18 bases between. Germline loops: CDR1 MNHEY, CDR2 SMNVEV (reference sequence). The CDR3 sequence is CASSLTSSPTGYGYTF. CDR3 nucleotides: TGTGCCAGCAGTTTAACGTCTAGTCCTACAGGGTATGGCTACACCTTC.

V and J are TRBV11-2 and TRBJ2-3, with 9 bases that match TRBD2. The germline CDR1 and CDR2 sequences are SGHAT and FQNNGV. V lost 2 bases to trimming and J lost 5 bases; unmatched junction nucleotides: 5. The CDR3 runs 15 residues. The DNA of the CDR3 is TGTGCCAGCAGCTTATGGCGGGAGGGGAAAGATACGCAGTATTTT. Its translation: CASSLWREGKDTQYF.

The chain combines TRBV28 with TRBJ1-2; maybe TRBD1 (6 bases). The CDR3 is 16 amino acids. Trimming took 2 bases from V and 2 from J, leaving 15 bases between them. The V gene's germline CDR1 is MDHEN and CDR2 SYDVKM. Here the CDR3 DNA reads TGTGCCAGCAGTTTAGGGACACTAGCAGGCAACTATGGCTACACCTTC. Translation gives CASSLGTLAGNYGYTF.

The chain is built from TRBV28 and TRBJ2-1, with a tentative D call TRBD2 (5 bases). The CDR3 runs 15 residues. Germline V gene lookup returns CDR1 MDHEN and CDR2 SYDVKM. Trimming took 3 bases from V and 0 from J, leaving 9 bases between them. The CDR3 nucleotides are TGTGCCAGCAGTTTTCGTGGAGGCTCCTACAATGAGCAGTTCTTC. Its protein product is CASSFRGGSYNEQFF.

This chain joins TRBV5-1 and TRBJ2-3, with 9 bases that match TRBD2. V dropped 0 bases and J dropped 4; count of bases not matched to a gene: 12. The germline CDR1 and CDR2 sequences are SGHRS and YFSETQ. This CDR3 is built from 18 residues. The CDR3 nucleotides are TGCGCCAGCAGCTTGGCGGGATTAGCGGGAGTCGCCCCAGATACGCAGTATTTT. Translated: CASSLAGLAGVAPDTQYF.

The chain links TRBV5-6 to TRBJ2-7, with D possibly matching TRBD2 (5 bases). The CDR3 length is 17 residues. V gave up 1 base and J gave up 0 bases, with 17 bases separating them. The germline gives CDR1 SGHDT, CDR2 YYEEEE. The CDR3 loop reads CASSLRGVGASSYEQYF. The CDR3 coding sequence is TGTGCCAGCAGCTTGCGGGGAGTGGGCGCGAGCTCCTACGAGCAGTACTTC.

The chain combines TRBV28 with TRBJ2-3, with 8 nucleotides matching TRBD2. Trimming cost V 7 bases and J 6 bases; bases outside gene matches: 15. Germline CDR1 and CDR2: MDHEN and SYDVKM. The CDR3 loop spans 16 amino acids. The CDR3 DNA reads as TGTGCCAGCACCTCCAGGGCTAGCGGGCGGGGGGATACGCAGTATTTT. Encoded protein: CASTSRASGRGDTQYF. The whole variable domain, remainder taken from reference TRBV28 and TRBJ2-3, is DVKVTQSSRYLVKRTGEKVFLECVQDMDHENMFWYRQDPGLGLRLIYFSYDVKMKEKGDIPEGYSVSREKKERFSLILESASTNQTSMYLCASTSRASGRGDTQYFGPGTRLTVL.

In nucleotides, the CDR3 is TGTGCCAGCAGCTTAGATGGGTTGGGGGGGATATACACTGAAGCTTTCTTT. Protein product: CASSLDGLGGIYTEAFF. This sequence joins TRBV11-2 and TRBJ1-1; D perhaps matches TRBD1 (5 bases). Deletions cut 0 bases from V and 3 bases from J, with 17 bases between. Germline V gives CDR1 SGHAT, CDR2 FQNNGV. The CDR3 runs 17 residues.

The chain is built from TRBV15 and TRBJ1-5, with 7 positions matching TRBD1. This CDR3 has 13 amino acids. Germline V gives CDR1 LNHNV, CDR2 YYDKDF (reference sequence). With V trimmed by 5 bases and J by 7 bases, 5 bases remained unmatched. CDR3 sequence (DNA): TGTGCCACCAGCCTCGAACAGGGGCAGCCCCAGCATTTT. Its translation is CATSLEQGQPQHF.

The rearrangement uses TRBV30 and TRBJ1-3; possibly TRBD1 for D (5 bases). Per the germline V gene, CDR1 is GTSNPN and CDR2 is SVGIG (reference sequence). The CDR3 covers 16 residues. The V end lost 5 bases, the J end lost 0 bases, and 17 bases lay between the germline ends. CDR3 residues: CAWSRTAGLSGNTIYF. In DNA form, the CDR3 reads TGTGCCTGGTCACGAACCGCAGGGCTCTCTGGAAACACCATATATTTT.

The DNA for the CDR3 is TGTGCCAGCAGCCGACGAGCGGGAGGCAGCGAGCAGTTCTTC. Protein: CASSRRAGGSEQFF. J is TRBJ2-1 and V is TRBV7-9; TRBD2 matches 9 bases. The CDR3 is made up of 14 amino acids. CDR1 is SEHNR, CDR2 FQNEAQ, per germline (reference sequence). Unmatched junction bases numbered 9, after V lost 5 bases and J lost 10 bases.

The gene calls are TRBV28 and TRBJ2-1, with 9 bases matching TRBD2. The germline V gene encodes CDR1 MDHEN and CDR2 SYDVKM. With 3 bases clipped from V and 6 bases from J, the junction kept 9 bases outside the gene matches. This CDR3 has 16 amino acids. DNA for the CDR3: TGTGCCAGCAGTTTGGTCCGTCTAGCGGGGCCCAATGAGCAGTTCTTC. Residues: CASSLVRLAGPNEQFF.

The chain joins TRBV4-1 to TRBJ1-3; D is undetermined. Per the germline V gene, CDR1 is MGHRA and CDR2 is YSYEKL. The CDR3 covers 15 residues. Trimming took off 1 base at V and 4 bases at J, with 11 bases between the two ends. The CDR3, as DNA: TGCGCCAGCAGCCAAGTCAACAGTCAGGGAAACACCATATATTTT. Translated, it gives CASSQVNSQGNTIYF.

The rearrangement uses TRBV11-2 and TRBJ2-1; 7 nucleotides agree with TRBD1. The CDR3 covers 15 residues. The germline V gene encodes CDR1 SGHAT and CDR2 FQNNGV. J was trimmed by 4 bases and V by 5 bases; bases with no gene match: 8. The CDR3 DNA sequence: TGTGCCAGCAGCCCTAGACAGGGCGGGTACAATGAGCAGTTCTTC. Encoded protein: CASSPRQGGYNEQFF.

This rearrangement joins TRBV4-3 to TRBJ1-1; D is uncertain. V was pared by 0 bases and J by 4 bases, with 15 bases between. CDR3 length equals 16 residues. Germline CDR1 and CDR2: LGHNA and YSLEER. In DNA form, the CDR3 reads TGCGCCAGCAGCCAAGAAGAGTCCAGGTGGGGCACTGAAGCTTTCTTT. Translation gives CASSQEESRWGTEAFF.

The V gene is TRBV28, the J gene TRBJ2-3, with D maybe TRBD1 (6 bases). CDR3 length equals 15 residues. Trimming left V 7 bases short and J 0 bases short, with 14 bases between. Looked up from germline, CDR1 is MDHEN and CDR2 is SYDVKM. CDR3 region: CASNPDRYSTDTQYF. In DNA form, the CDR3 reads TGTGCCAGCAACCCCGACAGGTACAGCACAGATACGCAGTATTTT. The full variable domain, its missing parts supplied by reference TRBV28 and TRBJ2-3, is DVKVTQSSRYLVKRTGEKVFLECVQDMDHENMFWYRQDPGLGLRLIYFSYDVKMKEKGDIPEGYSVSREKKERFSLILESASTNQTSMYLCASNPDRYSTDTQYFGPGTRLTVL.

CDR3 coding DNA: TGTGCCAGCAGATATGCACGCAGCACAAATGAAGCTTTCTTT. Amino acid sequence: CASRYARSTNEAFF. The chain couples TRBV6-5 to TRBJ1-1, with no clear D. Deletions cut 6 bases from V and 7 bases from J, with 18 bases between. Germline-derived CDR1 and CDR2 are MNHEY and SVGAGI. The CDR3 extends over 14 amino acids.

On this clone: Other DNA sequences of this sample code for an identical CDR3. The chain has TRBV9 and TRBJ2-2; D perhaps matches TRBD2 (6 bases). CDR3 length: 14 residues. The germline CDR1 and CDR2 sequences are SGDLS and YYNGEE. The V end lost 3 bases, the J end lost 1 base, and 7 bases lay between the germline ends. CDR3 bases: TGTGCCAGCAGCGGGCGGGGGAACACCGGGGAGCTGTTTTTT. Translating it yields CASSGRGNTGELFF.

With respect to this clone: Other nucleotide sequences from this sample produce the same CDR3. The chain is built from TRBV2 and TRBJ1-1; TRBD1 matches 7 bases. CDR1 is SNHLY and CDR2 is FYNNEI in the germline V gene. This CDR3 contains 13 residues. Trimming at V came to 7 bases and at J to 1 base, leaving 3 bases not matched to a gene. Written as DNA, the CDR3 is TGTGCCAGCATTCGACAGGGGAACACTGAAGCTTTCTTT. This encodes CASIRQGNTEAFF.

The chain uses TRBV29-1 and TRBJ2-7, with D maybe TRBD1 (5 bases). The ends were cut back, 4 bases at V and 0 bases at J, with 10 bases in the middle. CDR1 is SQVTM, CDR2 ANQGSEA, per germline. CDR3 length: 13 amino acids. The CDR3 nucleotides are TGCAGCGTTGCAGGGTTTGACTCCTACGAGCAGTACTTC. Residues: CSVAGFDSYEQYF.

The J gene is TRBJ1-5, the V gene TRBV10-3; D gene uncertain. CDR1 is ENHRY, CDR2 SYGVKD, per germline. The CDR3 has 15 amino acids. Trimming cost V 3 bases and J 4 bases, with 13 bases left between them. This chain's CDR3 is CAISETLWQNQPQHF. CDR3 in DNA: TGTGCCATCAGTGAAACCCTGTGGCAAAATCAGCCCCAGCATTTT.

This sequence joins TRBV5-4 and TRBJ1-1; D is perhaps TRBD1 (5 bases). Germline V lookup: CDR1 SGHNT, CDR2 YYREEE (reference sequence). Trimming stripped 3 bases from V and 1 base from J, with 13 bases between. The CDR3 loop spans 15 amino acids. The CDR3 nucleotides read TGTGCCAGCAGCTCGTCGACAGTGGGGAACACTGAAGCTTTCTTT. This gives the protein CASSSSTVGNTEAFF.

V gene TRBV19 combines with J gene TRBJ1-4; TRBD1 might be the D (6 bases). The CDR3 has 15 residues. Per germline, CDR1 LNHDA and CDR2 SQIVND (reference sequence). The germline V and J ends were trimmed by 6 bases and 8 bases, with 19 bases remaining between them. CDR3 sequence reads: CASSFKTGGPEKLFF. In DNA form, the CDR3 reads TGTGCCAGTAGCTTCAAAACGGGGGGCCCGGAAAAACTGTTTTTT.

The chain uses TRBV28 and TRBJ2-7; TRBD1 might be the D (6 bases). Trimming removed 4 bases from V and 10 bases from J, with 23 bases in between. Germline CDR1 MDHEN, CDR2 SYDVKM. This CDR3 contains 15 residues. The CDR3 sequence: CASSWGPLLREIQYF. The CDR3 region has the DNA TGTGCCAGCAGTTGGGGGCCACTACTTCGCGAAATTCAGTACTTC.